Included here is one T cell receptor (beta chain) sequence, with context. The junction had 8 bases not matched to a gene; V was cut back by 5 bases and J by 6 bases. The CDR3 covers 14 residues. Germline-derived CDR1 and CDR2 are MNHEY and SMNVEV (reference sequence). This entry comes from a study of technical replicates of blood from four donors. Profiled with immunoSEQ multiplex PCR; TCRdb holds only in-frame clones, not every one. The sample has roughly 79,000 clones, 91% seen once. The TCR sequence derives from a human donor in good health. Some clones in this sample may be carry-over from other donors' samples. This chain joins TRBV27 and TRBJ2-7, with 9 nucleotides matching TRBD1. Sequenced: T cells isolated from PBMCs. The CDR3 spells CASSVSQGAGEQYF. The DNA of the CDR3 is TGTGCCAGCAGTGTCTCACAGGGGGCAGGCGAGCAGTACTTC.